This note documents a single T cell receptor beta chain sequence. Profiled with immunoSEQ multiplex PCR; TCRdb holds only in-frame clones, not every one. The sample records about 40,000 clones, 70% to 80% being singletons. The sort gate was single viable CD3+CD4+CD8-CD45RO+ cells for memory CD4+ T cells. The V gene lost 0 bases and the J gene lost 1 base, with 22 bases spanning the gap. The CDR3 consists of 20 residues. Germline CDR1 MGHRA, CDR2 YSYEKL. The data derive from a study of memory CD4+ T cells and cytomegalovirus serostatus. The overall study: Of the healthy Belgian adults, roughly ten were CMV seropositive and approximately 25 seronegative.

This rearrangement joins TRBV4-1 to TRBJ1-3, with D maybe TRBD1 (5 bases). The source of this sequence is an adult in good health and CMV-seronegative. The sample consisted of memory CD4+ T cells from blood. CDR3 loop: CASSQDTLRGNRTSGNTIYF. The CDR3 nucleotides are TGCGCCAGCAGCCAAGATACTTTGAGGGGCAATCGGACGTCTGGAAACACCATATATTTT.